This T cell receptor beta chain originates from a study of T cell responses to AZD1222 COVID-19 vaccine. Study-level results: Just six people given AZD1222 tested seropositive at baseline. Vaccine-related CD4 TCRs covered spike, predominating at 160-218 and 743-854. With two AZD1222 doses given, Spike-specific TCR breadth and depth both rose. Per reports, nearly half of all spike-specific TCRs target regions that are unmutated in variants.

Sequenced by immunoSEQ multiplex PCR; TCRdb stores in-frame clones only, minus some. Seen here are 150,000 or so clones, approximately 85% observed once, and the top ten hold under 9.5%. The V gene's germline CDR1 is DFQATT and CDR2 SNEGSKA (reference sequence). The CDR3 is 11 residues long. Concerning this clone itself: The antigen is undetermined.

The chain links TRBV20-1 to TRBJ1-1, with a possible D match to TRBD1 (5 bases). Here the sequenced sample was peripheral blood, taken on day 0 of AZD1222 vaccination. The TCR originated in an adult in good health. CDR3 DNA sequence: TGCAGGTGGGGGGATAACACTGAAGCTTTCTTT. Residues: CRWGDNTEAFF.